This T cell receptor beta chain is drawn from a study of cytomegalovirus exposure and HLA in healthy donors. With regard to this clone: What it binds is unknown.

Assay: immunoSEQ multiplex PCR; the TCRdb copy retains only in-frame clones and omits some. The data hold 200,000 or so clones, with roughly 84% observed a single time. Findings and caveats of the study: According to the study, roughly 160 TCR beta chains were cytomegalovirus-associated.

There are 14 residues in the CDR3. V gene TRBV1 combines with J gene TRBJ2-3; TRBD2 reflects the table's D call only, with no check against the DNA. TRBV1 is designated a pseudogene. This TCR was recovered from a woman aged 25 to 39 in good health and CMV-seropositive. The sample was PBMCs. For the CDR3, the DNA is TGCACCAGCAGCCAGATTGGAGGAGGGGATACGCAGTATTTT. Encoded protein: CTSSQIGGGDTQYF.